This TCR beta chain is from a study of T-cell reconstitution after alpha-beta-depleted transplantation in children. This clonotype was picked up many times. The ends were cut back, 5 bases at V and 5 bases at J, with 10 bases in the middle. The CDR3 runs to 12 residues. CDR1 SEHNR and CDR2 FQNEAQ come from the germline V gene (reference sequence). Unique molecular identifiers were incorporated into the prepared TCRbeta library. Using its own MiXCR run on the PCR reads, TCRdb lists one record per CDR3 protein. The profile shows fewer than 120,000 distinct CDR3 sequences, approximately 10% of them singletons.

The source was PBMCs from the stem cell graft donor, collected from the stem cell graft. The chain is built from TRBV7-9 and TRBJ2-7, with unresolved D. The sequence derives from a human donor who donated a stem cell graft to a child with acute lymphoblastic leukemia. CDR3 amino acids: CASSLRADEQYF. As DNA, the CDR3 is TGTGCCAGCAGCCTCCGGGCAGACGAGCAGTACTTC.